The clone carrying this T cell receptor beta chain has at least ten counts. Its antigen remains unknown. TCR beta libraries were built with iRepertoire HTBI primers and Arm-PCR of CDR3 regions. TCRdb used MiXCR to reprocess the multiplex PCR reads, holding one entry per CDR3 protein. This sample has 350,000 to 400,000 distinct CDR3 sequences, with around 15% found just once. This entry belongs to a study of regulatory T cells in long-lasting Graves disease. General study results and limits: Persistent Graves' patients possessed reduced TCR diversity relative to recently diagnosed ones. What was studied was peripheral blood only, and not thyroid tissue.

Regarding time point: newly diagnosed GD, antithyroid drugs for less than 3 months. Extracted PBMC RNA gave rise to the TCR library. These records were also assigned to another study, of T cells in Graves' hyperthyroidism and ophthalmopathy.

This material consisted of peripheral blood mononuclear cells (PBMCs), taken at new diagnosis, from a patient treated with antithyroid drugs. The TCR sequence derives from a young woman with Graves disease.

CDR3 residues: CASSLGPATVNTEAFF. CDR3 bases: TGTGCCAGCAGCTTGGGCCCCGCGACGGTGAACACTGAAGCTTTCTTT. The rearrangement uses TRBV5-6 and TRBJ1-1; D ambiguous. Trimming removed 0 bases at V and 0 bases at J, with 12 bases between. CDR1 SGHDT and CDR2 YYEEEE come from the germline V gene. There are 16 residues in the CDR3.